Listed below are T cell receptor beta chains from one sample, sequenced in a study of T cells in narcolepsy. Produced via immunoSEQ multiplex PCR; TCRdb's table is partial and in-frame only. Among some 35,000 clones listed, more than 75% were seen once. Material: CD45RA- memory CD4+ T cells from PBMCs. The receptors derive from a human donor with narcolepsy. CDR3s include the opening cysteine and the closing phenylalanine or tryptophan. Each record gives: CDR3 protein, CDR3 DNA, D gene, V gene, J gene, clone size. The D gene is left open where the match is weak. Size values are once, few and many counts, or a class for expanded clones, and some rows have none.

cdr3_aa: CASSELSSWGANNEQFF
cdr3_nt: TGTGCCAGCAGTGAATTATCCTCTTGGGGGGCGAACAATGAGCAGTTCTTC
d_call: -
v_call: TRBV25-1
j_call: TRBJ2-1
clone_size: -

cdr3_aa: CASRRGQSQETQYF
cdr3_nt: TGCGCCAGCAGGCGGGGACAGTCTCAAGAGACCCAGTACTTC
d_call: -
v_call: TRBV5-1
j_call: TRBJ2-5
clone_size: once

cdr3_aa: CASSPGTGGSYEQYF
cdr3_nt: TGTGCCAGCAGCCCCGGGACAGGGGGTTCCTACGAGCAGTACTTC
d_call: TRBD1
v_call: TRBV28
j_call: TRBJ2-7
clone_size: few

cdr3_aa: CASSWLNEQFF
cdr3_nt: TGTGCCAGCAGTTGGCTAAATGAGCAGTTCTTC
d_call: -
v_call: TRBV6-6
j_call: TRBJ2-1
clone_size: -

cdr3_aa: CASGTGGVGQPQHF
cdr3_nt: TGTGCCAGCGGAACAGGGGGGGTTGGTCAGCCCCAGCATTTT
d_call: TRBD1
v_call: TRBV6-1
j_call: TRBJ1-5
clone_size: few

cdr3_aa: CASRVTGIANYGYTF
cdr3_nt: TGTGCCAGCAGGGTTACAGGGATAGCTAACTATGGCTACACCTTC
d_call: -
v_call: TRBV6-5
j_call: TRBJ1-2
clone_size: -

cdr3_aa: CASSTGIANYGYTF
cdr3_nt: TGCGCCAGCTCAACAGGGATCGCTAACTATGGCTACACCTTC
d_call: -
v_call: TRBV5-1
j_call: TRBJ1-2
clone_size: -

cdr3_aa: CASSRKQGVTDTQYF
cdr3_nt: TGCGCCAGCAGCCGAAAACAGGGGGTCACAGATACGCAGTATTTT
d_call: TRBD1
v_call: TRBV4-3
j_call: TRBJ2-3
clone_size: -

cdr3_aa: CASSSGKEAFF
cdr3_nt: TGTGCCAGCAGCTCAGGAAAGGAAGCTTTCTTT
d_call: -
v_call: TRBV11-3
j_call: TRBJ1-1
clone_size: -

cdr3_aa: CASSLVANEKLFF
cdr3_nt: TGTGCCAGCAGTTTGGTCGCAAATGAAAAACTGTTTTTT
d_call: -
v_call: TRBV27
j_call: TRBJ1-4
clone_size: few

cdr3_aa: CASSSQEAYEQYF
cdr3_nt: TGTGCCAGCAGCTCCCAGGAGGCGTACGAGCAGTACTTC
d_call: -
v_call: TRBV7-6
j_call: TRBJ2-7
clone_size: few

cdr3_aa: CASSWGLAGGSTDTQYF
cdr3_nt: TGTGCCAGTAGTTGGGGACTAGCGGGGGGGAGCACAGATACGCAGTATTTT
d_call: TRBD2
v_call: TRBV19
j_call: TRBJ2-3
clone_size: -

cdr3_aa: CSVPRTGNYGYTF
cdr3_nt: TGCAGCGTCCCCCGGACAGGCAACTATGGCTACACCTTC
d_call: TRBD1
v_call: TRBV29-1
j_call: TRBJ1-2
clone_size: once

cdr3_aa: CASSPGQGGTEAFF
cdr3_nt: TGCGCCAGCAGCCCGGGACAGGGTGGCACTGAAGCTTTCTTT
d_call: TRBD1
v_call: TRBV5-1
j_call: TRBJ1-1
clone_size: -

cdr3_aa: CASRMTGFAEQYF
cdr3_nt: TGTGCCAGCAGGATGACAGGTTTCGCCGAGCAGTACTTC
d_call: -
v_call: TRBV28
j_call: TRBJ2-7
clone_size: few

cdr3_aa: CASSYSDGFHYGYTF
cdr3_nt: TGTGCCAGCAGTTACTCCGACGGATTCCACTATGGCTACACCTTC
d_call: -
v_call: TRBV6-6
j_call: TRBJ1-2
clone_size: -

cdr3_aa: CASSPSPGLGVGQYF
cdr3_nt: TGTGCCAGCAGCCCCTCCCCGGGACTAGGGGTGGGGCAGTACTTC
d_call: TRBD2
v_call: TRBV6-5
j_call: TRBJ2-7
clone_size: once

cdr3_aa: CASSLQGLAGGRGTGELFF
cdr3_nt: TGTGCCAGCAGCTTACAGGGACTAGCGGGGGGCCGGGGCACCGGGGAGCTGTTTTTT
d_call: TRBD2
v_call: TRBV7-9
j_call: TRBJ2-2
clone_size: -

cdr3_aa: CASKEGAQDGYTF
cdr3_nt: TGTGCCAGCAAGGAGGGGGCGCAGGATGGCTACACCTTC
d_call: TRBD1
v_call: TRBV2
j_call: TRBJ1-2
clone_size: -

cdr3_aa: CASSPGRPPSSTDTQYF
cdr3_nt: TGTGCCAGCAGCCCTGGAAGGCCCCCATCTAGCACAGATACGCAGTATTTT
d_call: -
v_call: TRBV5-4
j_call: TRBJ2-3
clone_size: -

cdr3_aa: CASSFYPRTANYGYTF
cdr3_nt: TGTGCCAGCAGCTTTTACCCTCGGACAGCTAACTATGGCTACACCTTC
d_call: -
v_call: TRBV7-9
j_call: TRBJ1-2
clone_size: -

cdr3_aa: CAWSRNRNTEAFF
cdr3_nt: TGTGCCTGGAGTCGGAACAGGAACACTGAAGCTTTCTTT
d_call: -
v_call: TRBV30
j_call: TRBJ1-1
clone_size: -

cdr3_aa: CAWSVDQGSFSPLHF
cdr3_nt: TGTGCCTGGAGTGTAGATCAGGGATCGTTTTCACCCCTCCACTTT
d_call: -
v_call: TRBV30
j_call: TRBJ1-6
clone_size: once

cdr3_aa: CASHPNQRFYGYTF
cdr3_nt: TGTGCCAGCCATCCGAATCAGAGATTCTATGGCTACACCTTC
d_call: -
v_call: TRBV28
j_call: TRBJ1-2
clone_size: -

cdr3_aa: CSVADSIYGYTF
cdr3_nt: TGCAGCGTTGCTGACAGCATCTATGGCTACACCTTC
d_call: -
v_call: TRBV29-1
j_call: TRBJ1-2
clone_size: few

cdr3_aa: CASMGRGYIGELFF
cdr3_nt: TGTGCCAGCATGGGAAGGGGGTATATCGGGGAGCTGTTTTTT
d_call: -
v_call: TRBV6-1
j_call: TRBJ2-2
clone_size: -

cdr3_aa: CASSDRRGRRNGYTF
cdr3_nt: TGTGCCAGCAGTGATCGGAGGGGGCGCAGAAATGGCTACACCTTC
d_call: TRBD1
v_call: TRBV2
j_call: TRBJ1-2
clone_size: -

cdr3_aa: CASSLTSGGPRTQYF
cdr3_nt: TGTGCCAGCAGTTTGACTAGCGGGGGCCCAAGGACCCAGTACTTC
d_call: TRBD2
v_call: TRBV6-1
j_call: TRBJ2-5
clone_size: -

cdr3_aa: CASSQMWLGGTDTQYF
cdr3_nt: TGTGCCAGCAGCCAAATGTGGTTGGGGGGCACAGATACGCAGTATTTT
d_call: -
v_call: TRBV5-6
j_call: TRBJ2-3
clone_size: few

cdr3_aa: CASSLNPAGSSGANVLTF
cdr3_nt: TGTGCCAGCAGCTTAAATCCAGCGGGCTCTTCTGGGGCCAACGTCCTGACTTTC
d_call: -
v_call: TRBV7-3
j_call: TRBJ2-6
clone_size: -

cdr3_aa: CASSLGSQGSYNEQFF
cdr3_nt: TGTGCCAGTAGTTTGGGTTCGCAGGGCTCCTACAATGAGCAGTTCTTC
d_call: -
v_call: TRBV19
j_call: TRBJ2-1
clone_size: -

cdr3_aa: CAWSPQGAPNQPQHF
cdr3_nt: TGTGCCTGGAGTCCACAGGGGGCACCCAATCAGCCCCAGCATTTT
d_call: TRBD1
v_call: TRBV30
j_call: TRBJ1-5
clone_size: few

cdr3_aa: CASSVVGGRGYTF
cdr3_nt: TGTGCCAGCAGCGTAGTTGGGGGGCGAGGCTACACCTTC
d_call: -
v_call: TRBV9
j_call: TRBJ1-2
clone_size: -

cdr3_aa: CASSDSQGGEKLFF
cdr3_nt: TGTGCCAGCAGTGATTCCCAGGGTGGAGAAAAACTGTTTTTT
d_call: -
v_call: TRBV6-1
j_call: TRBJ1-4
clone_size: medium-sized

cdr3_aa: CASSITIAGGIGREQYF
cdr3_nt: TGTGCCAGTAGTATAACGATAGCGGGAGGGATCGGTCGAGAGCAGTACTTC
d_call: TRBD2
v_call: TRBV19
j_call: TRBJ2-7
clone_size: -